Below are 16 T cell receptor beta chains sequenced from a single sample in a study of early T cells in non-severe SARS-CoV-2 infection. MiXCR, applied by TCRdb to the 5' RACE reads, yields one record per CDR3 protein. The data show over 90,000 distinct CDR3 sequences, approximately 14% seen once. What was sequenced was whole blood. The receptors shown here come from an adult who was a healthcare worker with PCR-confirmed SARS-CoV-2 infection or an uninfected control (not recorded which).

This clonotype was found many times. The rearrangement uses TRBV7-2 and TRBJ2-7; 10 bases are shared with TRBD2. Germline CDR1 is SGHTA and CDR2 is FQGNSA. CDR3 length: 14 amino acids. The V segment lost 3 bases and the J segment 6 bases; nucleotides outside the gene matches: 5. The DNA of the CDR3 is TGTGCCAGCAGCTTGGAGCGGGAGGGGAGCGAGCAGTACTTC. This codes for CASSLEREGSEQYF.

V is TRBV28 and J is TRBJ1-2; 7 bases line up with TRBD1. The CDR3 consists of 12 residues. In germline, CDR1 is MDHEN, CDR2 SYDVKM. J gave up 7 bases and V 3 bases, and 2 bases lay outside the gene matches. CDR3 coding DNA: TGTGCCAGCAGTTTCGACAGGGCTGGCTACACCTTC. Translated, it gives CASSFDRAGYTF.

The rearrangement uses TRBV5-6 and TRBJ2-7; D might be TRBD1 (6 bases). Trimming took 4 bases from V and 9 from J, leaving 23 bases between them. Germline CDR1 is SGHDT and CDR2 is YYEEEE. The CDR3 runs 15 residues. The DNA of the CDR3 is TGTGCCAGCAGCGGAGAAGCCAGGGGCGCTATAGGGCAGTACTTC. Its translation is CASSGEARGAIGQYF. Together with reference TRBV5-6 and TRBJ2-7, the CDR3 gives the full variable domain: DAGVTQSPTHLIKTRGQQVTLRCSPKSGHDTVSWYQQALGQGPQFIFQYYEEEERQRGNFPDRFSGHQFPNYSSELNVNALLLGDSALYLCASSGEARGAIGQYFGPGTRLTVT.

This clonotype was counted many times. V usage is TRBV7-9 and J usage is TRBJ1-2; D possibly corresponds to TRBD1 (6 bases). The CDR3 contains 13 residues. The germline V gene encodes CDR1 SEHNR and CDR2 FQNEAQ (reference sequence). V was clipped by 4 bases and J by 6 bases, with 12 bases between them. Here the CDR3 DNA reads TGTGCCAGCAGCTCCGTTTACAGGGATGGCTACACCTTC. Its protein product is CASSSVYRDGYTF. Full variable domain (outside the CDR3, taken from reference TRBV7-9 and TRBJ1-2): DTGVSQNPRHKITKRGQNVTFRCDPISEHNRLYWYRQTLGQGPEFLTYFQNEAQLEKSRLLSDRFSAERPKGSFSTLEIQRTEQGDSAMYLCASSSVYRDGYTFGSGTRLTVV.

This clonotype was found a few times. The V call is TRBV7-9, the J call TRBJ2-1; 13 bases align to TRBD2. After removal of 6 bases from V and 6 bases from J, the junction contained 8 bases not matched to a gene. Germline V gene lookup returns CDR1 SEHNR and CDR2 FQNEAQ (reference sequence). The CDR3 spans 16 residues. CDR3 DNA: TGTGCCAGCAGAGATCTGACTAGCGGGAGGCCCAATGAGCAGTTCTTC. As protein: CASRDLTSGRPNEQFF.

The J gene is TRBJ2-2, the V gene TRBV6-2 or TRBV6-3; D unclear. Between the trimmed V and J ends, which lost 0 bases and 2 bases, there was a span of 19 bases. The CDR3 totals 19 residues. CDR1 is MNHEY, CDR2 SVGEGT, per germline. CDR3 sequence (DNA): TGTGCCAGCAGTTACTCTCTTGGGAAATTCAGGACCAACACCGGGGAGCTGTTTTTT. It translates to CASSYSLGKFRTNTGELFF.

This rearrangement joins TRBV6-6 to TRBJ1-2, with unresolved D. Trimming left V 9 bases short and J 2 bases short, with 10 bases between. CDR1 MNHNY and CDR2 SVGAGI come from the germline V gene (reference sequence). The CDR3 consists of 12 residues. The CDR3 sequence: CASKDGNYGYTF. In DNA form, the CDR3 reads TGTGCCAGTAAGGACGGCAACTATGGCTACACCTTC.

J is TRBJ2-5 and V is TRBV7-9; D unclear. The germline V gene has CDR1 SEHNR and CDR2 FQNEAQ (reference sequence). This CDR3 is 15 amino acids long. Trimming left V 4 bases short and J 4 bases short, with 16 bases between. The CDR3 loop reads CASSWPFLAGETQYF. The CDR3 bases are TGTGCCAGCAGCTGGCCCTTTCTGGCAGGAGAGACCCAGTACTTC.

The DNA of the CDR3 is TGTGCCAGCAGCGTAGACCGCGGGAGTGGCGCAGATACGCAGTATTTT. Protein product: CASSVDRGSGADTQYF. The rearrangement uses TRBV9 and TRBJ2-3; TRBD2 aligns across 7 bases. Germline-derived CDR1 and CDR2 are SGDLS and YYNGEE. J gave up 4 bases and V 0 bases, and 8 bases lay outside the gene matches. The CDR3 is made up of 16 amino acids.

This clonotype was counted many times. This chain connects TRBV14 to TRBJ2-4, with 7 bases fitting TRBD1. This CDR3 has 16 amino acids. Unmatched junction bases numbered 6, after V lost 1 base and J lost 3 bases. Looked up from germline, CDR1 is SGHDN and CDR2 is FVKESK. CDR3 nucleotide sequence: TGTGCCAGCAGCCAAGTCTCAGGGGGAGTCAAAAACATTCAGTACTTC. The encoded protein is CASSQVSGGVKNIQYF.

This clonotype showed up many times. The chain is built from TRBV10-3 and TRBJ1-5, with a tentative D call TRBD1 (6 bases). V lost 4 bases to trimming and J lost 4 bases, with 11 bases between them. This CDR3 is built from 14 residues. Germline assignment: CDR1 ENHRY and CDR2 SYGVKD. DNA of the CDR3: TGTGCCATCAGTGGTGGAGGGGGGAATCAGCCCCAGCATTTT. Translating it yields CAISGGGGNQPQHF.

This chain joins TRBV4-1 and TRBJ1-1, with D unclear. The CDR3 consists of 12 residues. CDR1 is MGHRA and CDR2 is YSYEKL in the germline V gene. The germline V and J ends were trimmed by 1 base and 5 bases, with 5 bases remaining between them. The CDR3, as DNA: TGCGCCAGCAGCCAAGGGGAAACTGAAGCTTTCTTT. Translated, it gives CASSQGETEAFF.

This clonotype was found a few times. V gene TRBV30 combines with J gene TRBJ2-3, with D possibly being TRBD1 or TRBD2 (5 bases each). CDR1 and CDR2 (germline): GTSNPN, SVGIG (reference sequence). The length of the CDR3 is 14 residues. V was shortened by 5 bases and J by 2 bases, with 14 bases between the two germline ends. The CDR3 loop reads CAWALGATTDTQYF. The CDR3 nucleotides are TGTGCCTGGGCACTAGGGGCGACCACAGATACGCAGTATTTT. Full variable domain (missing parts from reference TRBV30 and TRBJ2-3): SQTIHQWPATLVQPVGSPLSLECTVEGTSNPNLYWYRQAAGRGLQLLFYSVGIGQISSEVPQNLSASRPQDRQFILSSKKLLLSDSGFYLCAWALGATTDTQYFGPGTRLTVL.

This clonotype was counted once. The junction does not match germline at one end; this may be a read error. The rearrangement joins TRBV5-4 to TRBJ2-3, with D perhaps matching TRBD2 (6 bases). CDR3 size: 15 residues. CDR1 is SGHNT and CDR2 is YYREEE in the germline V gene (reference sequence). In DNA, the CDR3 is TGTGCCAGCAGCTTGACTAGCCAATTCACAGAAACGCAGTATTTT. Protein sequence: CASSLTSQFTETQYF. The full variable domain, with the rest looked up from reference TRBV5-4 and TRBJ2-3, is ETGVTQSPTHLIKTRGQQVTLRCSSQSGHNTVSWYQQALGQGPQFIFQYYREEENGRGNFPPRFSGLQFPNYSSELNVNALELDDSALYLCASSLTSQFTETQYFGPGTRLTVL.

V gene TRBV5-1 combines with J gene TRBJ2-2; TRBD2 is a possible D gene (6 bases). The CDR3 consists of 16 residues. CDR1 and CDR2 (germline): SGHRS, YFSETQ. Trimming took 1 base from V and 0 from J, leaving 10 bases between them. In DNA form, the CDR3 reads TGCGCCAGCAGCTTGAGGGGACTCTCGAACACCGGGGAGCTGTTTTTT. This codes for CASSLRGLSNTGELFF.

This clonotype has at least ten counts. The chain joins TRBV6-8 to TRBJ2-1, with no clear D. This CDR3 is 13 amino acids long. The germline V gene encodes CDR1 MNHGY and CDR2 SAAAGT. V lost 7 bases to trimming and J lost 8 bases, with 15 bases between them. This CDR3 reads CASNTDQCDEQFF. CDR3 DNA: TGTGCCAGCAATACTGACCAGTGCGATGAGCAGTTCTTC.